One sample yielded the 2 T cell receptor beta chains listed below, sequenced in a study of shared clonotypes between healthy human individuals. The method was immunoSEQ multiplex PCR; TCRdb's version includes in-frame clones alone and lacks a portion of them. The table lists about 660,000 clones, about 74% of them singletons. Sequencing was performed on memory CD4+ T cells sorted from blood. Subset defined: CD45RA-negative fraction. These receptors came from a woman aged 30 to 39 in good health.

The chain recombines TRBV5-1 with TRBJ1-4; 9 bases line up with TRBD1. Germline CDR1 SGHRS, CDR2 YFSETQ. V lost 3 bases and J lost 8; bases outside the gene matches: 11. The CDR3 spans 16 residues. Here the CDR3 DNA reads TGCGCCAGCAGCTCAGGATACCGGGACAGGGCGGAAAAACTGTTTTTT. Translation gives CASSSGYRDRAEKLFF.

The rearrangement links TRBV5-1 to TRBJ2-3; a weak D match, TRBD2 (6 bases). The CDR3 is 15 residues long. V shed 0 bases and J shed 5 bases, with 13 bases lying between them. In germline, CDR1 is SGHRS, CDR2 YFSETQ. The CDR3 protein is CASSLVPGVGDTQYF. In DNA form, the CDR3 reads TGCGCCAGCAGCTTGGTCCCGGGAGTTGGAGATACGCAGTATTTT. Filled out from reference TRBV5-1 and TRBJ2-3, the complete variable domain reads KAGVTQTPRYLIKTRGQQVTLSCSPISGHRSVSWYQQTPGQGLQFLFEYFSETQRNKGNFPGRFSGRQFSNSRSEMNVSTLELGDSALYLCASSLVPGVGDTQYFGPGTRLTVL.